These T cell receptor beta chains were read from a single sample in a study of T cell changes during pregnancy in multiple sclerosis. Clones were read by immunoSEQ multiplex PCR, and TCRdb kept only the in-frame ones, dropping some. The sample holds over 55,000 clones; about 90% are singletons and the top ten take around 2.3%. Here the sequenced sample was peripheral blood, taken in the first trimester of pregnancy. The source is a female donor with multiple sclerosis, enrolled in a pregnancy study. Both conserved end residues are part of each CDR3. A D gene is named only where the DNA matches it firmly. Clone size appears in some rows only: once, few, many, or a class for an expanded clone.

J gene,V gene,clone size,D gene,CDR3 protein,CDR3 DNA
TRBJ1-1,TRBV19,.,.,CASSIGQGGNTEAFF,TGTGCCAGTAGTATAGGGCAGGGAGGGAACACTGAAGCTTTCTTT
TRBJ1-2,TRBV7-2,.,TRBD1,CASSLGGTGNYGYTF,TGTGCCAGCAGCTTAGGGGGGACAGGGAACTATGGCTACACCTTC
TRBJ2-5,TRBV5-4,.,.,CASSYEPGETQYF,TGTGCCAGCAGCTATGAGCCTGGAGAGACCCAGTACTTC
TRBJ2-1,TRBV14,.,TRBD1,CASSQDVGQVYNEQFF,TGTGCCAGCAGCCAAGATGTTGGACAGGTATACAATGAGCAGTTCTTC
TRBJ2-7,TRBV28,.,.,CASSRQGGYEQYF,TGTGCCAGCAGCCGACAGGGAGGCTACGAGCAGTACTTC
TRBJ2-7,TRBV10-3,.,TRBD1,CAIRGPGTGVSGEQYF,TGTGCCATCAGGGGACCCGGGACAGGGGTCTCCGGCGAGCAGTACTTC
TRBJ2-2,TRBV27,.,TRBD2,CASSFLVAGGPSTGELFF,TGTGCCAGCAGTTTTCTGGTAGCGGGAGGGCCGAGCACCGGGGAGCTGTTTTTT
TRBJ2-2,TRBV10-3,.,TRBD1,CAISGDRGPPGELFF,TGTGCCATCAGTGGGGACAGGGGGCCACCCGGGGAGCTGTTTTTT
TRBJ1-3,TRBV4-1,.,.,CASSPVGRQVGGTIYF,TGCGCCAGCAGCCCCGTCGGTAGACAGGTCGGAGGCACCATATATTTT
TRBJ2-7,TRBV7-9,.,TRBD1,CASSDATGTGAYEQYF,TGTGCCAGCAGCGACGCAACCGGGACAGGGGCCTACGAGCAGTACTTC
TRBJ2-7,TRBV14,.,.,CASSQQGYEQYF,TGTGCCAGCAGCCAACAGGGTTACGAGCAGTACTTC
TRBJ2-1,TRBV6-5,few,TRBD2,CASSRTASGEQFF,TGTGCCAGCAGCCGCACCGCTAGCGGGGAGCAGTTCTTC
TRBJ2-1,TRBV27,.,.,CASTATRSSTDNEQFF,TGTGCCAGCACCGCCACCCGGAGCTCGACAGACAATGAGCAGTTCTTC
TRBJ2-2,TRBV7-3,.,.,CASARGRDTGELFF,TGTGCCAGCGCTCGCGGGCGTGACACCGGGGAGCTGTTTTTT
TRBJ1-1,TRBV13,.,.,CASSSDRAGMAEAFF,TGTGCCAGCAGCTCTGACCGGGCAGGGATGGCTGAAGCTTTCTTT
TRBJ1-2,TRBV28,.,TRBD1,CASSFGWDSNYGYTF,TGTGCCAGCAGTTTCGGTTGGGACAGTAACTATGGCTACACCTTC
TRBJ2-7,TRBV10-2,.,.,CASSDGPLFSEQYF,TGCGCCAGCAGTGATGGTCCTTTATTTAGCGAGCAGTACTTC
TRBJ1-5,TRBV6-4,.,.,CASSEPREETSNQPQHF,TGTGCCAGCAGTGAACCGCGGGAGGAGACTAGCAATCAGCCCCAGCATTTT
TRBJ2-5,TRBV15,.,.,CATSRDLTGVGETQYF,TGTGCCACCAGCAGAGATCTTACGGGAGTCGGGGAGACCCAGTACTTC
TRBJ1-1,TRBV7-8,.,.,CASSFGDTEAFF,TGTGCCAGCAGCTTCGGGGACACTGAAGCTTTCTTT
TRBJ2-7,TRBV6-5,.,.,CASGQGPLSYEQYF,TGTGCCAGCGGGCAGGGGCCCCTCTCCTACGAGCAGTACTTC
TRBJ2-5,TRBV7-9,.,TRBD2,CASRLGTSGQQETQYF,TGTGCCAGCAGGCTAGGGACTAGCGGACAACAAGAGACCCAGTACTTC
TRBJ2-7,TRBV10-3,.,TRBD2,CAISESTSGEGSYEQYF,TGTGCCATCAGTGAGTCAACTAGCGGGGAGGGCTCCTACGAGCAGTACTTC
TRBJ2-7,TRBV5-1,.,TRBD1,CASSPSVPGQGYEQYF,TGCGCCAGCAGTCCCTCAGTTCCGGGACAGGGCTACGAGCAGTACTTC
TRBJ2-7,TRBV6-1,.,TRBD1,CASSEYSTGWVEQYF,TGTGCCAGCAGTGAATACTCGACAGGGTGGGTCGAGCAGTACTTC
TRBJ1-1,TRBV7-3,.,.,CASSLGGGTEAFF,TGTGCCAGCAGCTTAGGAGGCGGCACTGAAGCTTTCTTT
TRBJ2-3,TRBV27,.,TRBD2,CASRTSGRASTDTQYF,TGTGCCAGCAGGACTAGCGGGAGGGCTAGCACAGATACGCAGTATTTT
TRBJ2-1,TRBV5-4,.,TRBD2,CASSAIAGGYNEQFF,TGTGCCAGCAGCGCTATAGCGGGAGGTTACAATGAGCAGTTCTTC
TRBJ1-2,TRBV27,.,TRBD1,CASSPRTGEGYGYTF,TGTGCCAGCAGTCCCCGGACAGGGGAGGGGTATGGCTACACCTTC
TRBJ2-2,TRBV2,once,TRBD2,CASRHGLAGELKSGELFF,TGTGCCAGCAGACACGGACTAGCGGGAGAGCTTAAGTCCGGGGAGCTGTTTTTT
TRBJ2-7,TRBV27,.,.,CASSLPGSAYEQYF,TGTGCCAGCAGTTTACCAGGGTCGGCCTACGAGCAGTACTTC
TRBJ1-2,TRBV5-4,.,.,CASSSGLGEVYGYTF,TGTGCCAGCAGCTCGGGGCTAGGGGAGGTCTATGGCTACACCTTC
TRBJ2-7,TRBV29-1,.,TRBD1,CSAQQGIYEQYF,TGCAGCGCCCAACAGGGGATCTACGAGCAGTACTTC
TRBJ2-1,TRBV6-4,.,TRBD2,CASSDGLASNEQFF,TGTGCCAGCAGTGACGGACTAGCGAGCAATGAGCAGTTCTTC
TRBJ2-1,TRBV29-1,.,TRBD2,CSTRRERYNEQFF,TGCAGCACCCGGCGGGAGCGCTACAATGAGCAGTTCTTC
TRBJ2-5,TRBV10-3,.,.,CAISEASERETQYF,TGTGCCATCAGTGAGGCTAGCGAGAGGGAGACCCAGTACTTC
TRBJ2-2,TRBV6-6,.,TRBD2,CASSKLAGGSGELFF,TGTGCCAGCAGTAAACTAGCGGGAGGGTCCGGGGAGCTGTTTTTT
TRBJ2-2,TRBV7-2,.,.,CASSPGSFRGGELFF,TGTGCCAGCAGCCCTGGTTCTTTCAGGGGAGGGGAGCTGTTTTTT
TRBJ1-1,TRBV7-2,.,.,CASSQEGTEAFF,TGTGCCAGCAGCCAAGAGGGAACTGAAGCTTTCTTT
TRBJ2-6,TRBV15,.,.,CATSREDSGANVLTF,TGTGCCACCAGCAGAGAAGACAGTGGGGCCAACGTCCTGACTTTC
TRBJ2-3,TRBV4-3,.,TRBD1,CASSLRTGTDTQYF,TGCGCCAGCAGCTTACGGACAGGGACAGATACGCAGTATTTT
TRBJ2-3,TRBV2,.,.,CASSTPSGITDTQYF,TGTGCCAGCAGTACCCCCTCGGGGATCACAGATACGCAGTATTTT
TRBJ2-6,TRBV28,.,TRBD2,CASRPATSGANVLTF,TGTGCCAGCAGGCCCGCGACTAGCGGGGCCAACGTCCTGACTTTC
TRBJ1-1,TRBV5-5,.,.,CASSPREGQRNTEAFF,TGTGCCAGCAGCCCGCGGGAGGGGCAAAGGAACACTGAAGCTTTCTTT
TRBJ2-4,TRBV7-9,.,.,CASSPENIQYF,TGTGCCAGCAGCCCCGAAAACATTCAGTACTTC
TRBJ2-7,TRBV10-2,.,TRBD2,CASISTSGSSYEQYF,TGCGCCAGCATATCGACTAGCGGGAGCTCCTACGAGCAGTACTTC
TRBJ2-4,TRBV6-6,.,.,CASSRTVIGDIQYF,TGTGCCAGCAGTCGGACAGTAATTGGCGACATTCAGTACTTC
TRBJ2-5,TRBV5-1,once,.,CASSSYNGMEETQYF,TGCGCCAGCAGCTCTTATAACGGGATGGAAGAGACCCAGTACTTC
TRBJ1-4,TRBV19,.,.,CASTQVVGEKLFF,TGTGCCAGTACCCAGGTGGTCGGAGAAAAACTGTTTTTT
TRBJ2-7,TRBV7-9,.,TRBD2,CASTPSTSLSYEQYF,TGTGCCAGCACCCCCTCGACTAGCTTATCCTACGAGCAGTACTTC
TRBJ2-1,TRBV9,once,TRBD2,CASSVISAQAGEVEQFF,TGTGCCAGCAGCGTAATATCCGCCCAAGCGGGAGAGGTTGAGCAGTTCTTC
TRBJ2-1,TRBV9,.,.,CASSVAESEQFF,TGTGCCAGCAGCGTAGCTGAGAGTGAGCAGTTCTTC
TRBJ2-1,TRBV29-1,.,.,CSVAPNEQFF,TGCAGTGTAGCCCCCAATGAGCAGTTCTTC
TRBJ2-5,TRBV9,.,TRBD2,CASSAHRGGLAQQETQYF,TGTGCCAGCAGCGCGCACAGGGGGGGACTAGCGCAGCAAGAGACCCAGTACTTC
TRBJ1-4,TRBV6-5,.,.,CASSYNGQPNEKLFF,TGTGCCAGCAGTTACAACGGACAGCCAAATGAAAAACTGTTTTTT
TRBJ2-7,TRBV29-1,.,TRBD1,CSVEGQGGYEQYF,TGCAGCGTTGAGGGACAGGGGGGATACGAGCAGTACTTC
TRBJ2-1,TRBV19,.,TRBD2,CASSSSGGRNEQFF,TGTGCCAGTAGTAGTTCGGGAGGTCGAAATGAGCAGTTCTTC